Shown below are 2 T cell receptor beta chains from a single sample sequenced in a study of blood T cell repertoires in COVID-19. Libraries were prepared by immunoSEQ multiplex PCR; TCRdb keeps only in-frame clonotypes and omits some of them. Here the sample spans approximately 320,000 clones, roughly 91% being singletons. The sample consisted of peripheral blood. Receptors were obtained from a woman aged 30 to 39 with COVID-19, enrolled during active disease.

The rearrangement uses TRBV5-1 and TRBJ1-2; 8 bases match TRBD1. This CDR3 contains 15 residues. J was trimmed by 2 bases and V by 0 bases; bases with no gene match: 3. Germline CDR1 and CDR2: SGHRS and YFSETQ. The CDR3 here is CASSLAWTGNYGYTF. CDR3 DNA: TGCGCCAGCAGCTTGGCATGGACAGGGAACTATGGCTACACCTTC.

The CDR3 bases are TGCGCCAGCACCACCAGGGGGCGCTTTACTGGCTACACCTTC. It translates to CASTTRGRFTGYTF. This chain joins TRBV10-1 and TRBJ1-2; 8 nucleotides align to TRBD1. In germline, CDR1 is WNHNN, CDR2 SYGVQD (reference sequence). The junction had 11 bases not matched to a gene; V was cut back by 7 bases and J by 7 bases. This CDR3 is built from 14 residues.